This T cell receptor (beta chain) was documented in a study of T cell responses to AZD1222 COVID-19 vaccine. Trimming pared 4 bases from V and 7 bases from J, leaving 20 bases between. Germline loops: CDR1 MNHNS, CDR2 SASEGT. The CDR3 has 16 residues. Sequenced by immunoSEQ multiplex PCR; TCRdb stores in-frame clones only, minus some. The data show 100,000 to 150,000 clones, less than 95% seen once. The chain combines TRBV6-1 with TRBJ1-3; D not certain. This TCR derives from an adult in good health. The specimen comprised peripheral blood, sampled on day 0 of AZD1222 vaccination. Written as DNA, the CDR3 is TGTGCCAGCAGTGTGGCGGGAAAGGGCTCTCTGAACACCATATATTTT. Amino acid sequence: CASSVAGKGSLNTIYF.